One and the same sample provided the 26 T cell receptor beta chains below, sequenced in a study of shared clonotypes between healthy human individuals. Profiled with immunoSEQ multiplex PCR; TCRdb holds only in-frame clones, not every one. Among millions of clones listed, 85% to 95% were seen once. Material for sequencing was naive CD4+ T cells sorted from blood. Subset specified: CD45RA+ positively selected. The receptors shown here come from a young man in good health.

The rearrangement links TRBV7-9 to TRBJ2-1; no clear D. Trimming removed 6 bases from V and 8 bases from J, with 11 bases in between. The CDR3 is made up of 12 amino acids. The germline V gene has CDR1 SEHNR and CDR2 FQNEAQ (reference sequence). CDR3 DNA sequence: TGTGCCAGCAGTCTTCTCGCGGATGAGCAGTTCTTC. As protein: CASSLLADEQFF.

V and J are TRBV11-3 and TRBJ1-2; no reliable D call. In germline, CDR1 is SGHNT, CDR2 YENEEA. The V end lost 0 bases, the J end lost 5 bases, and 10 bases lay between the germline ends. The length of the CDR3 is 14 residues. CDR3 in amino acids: CASSLDPEDYGYTF. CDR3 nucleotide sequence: TGTGCCAGCAGCTTAGACCCAGAGGATTATGGCTACACCTTC.

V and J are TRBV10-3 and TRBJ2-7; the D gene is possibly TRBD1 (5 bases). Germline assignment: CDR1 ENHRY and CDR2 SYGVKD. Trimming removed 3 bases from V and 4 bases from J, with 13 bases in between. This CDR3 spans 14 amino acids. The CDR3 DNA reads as TGTGCCATCAGTGATGACAGTGTGGGTTACGAGCAGTACTTC. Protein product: CAISDDSVGYEQYF.

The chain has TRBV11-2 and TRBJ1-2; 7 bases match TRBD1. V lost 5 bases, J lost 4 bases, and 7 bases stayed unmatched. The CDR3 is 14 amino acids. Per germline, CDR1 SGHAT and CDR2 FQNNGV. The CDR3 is CASSQGQASYGYTF. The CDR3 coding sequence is TGTGCCAGCAGCCAAGGACAGGCGTCCTATGGCTACACCTTC.

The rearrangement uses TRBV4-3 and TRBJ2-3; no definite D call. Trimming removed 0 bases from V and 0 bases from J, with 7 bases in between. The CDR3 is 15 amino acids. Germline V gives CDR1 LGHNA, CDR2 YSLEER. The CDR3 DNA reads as TGCGCCAGCAGCCAAGATGCGCTTAGCACAGATACGCAGTATTTT. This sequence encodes CASSQDALSTDTQYF.

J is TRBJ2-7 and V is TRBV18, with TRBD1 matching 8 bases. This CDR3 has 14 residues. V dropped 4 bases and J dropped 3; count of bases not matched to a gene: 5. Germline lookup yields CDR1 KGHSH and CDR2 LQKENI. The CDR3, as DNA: TGTGCCAGCTCACAGGGACAGGTTTTCTACGAGCAGTACTTC. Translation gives CASSQGQVFYEQYF.

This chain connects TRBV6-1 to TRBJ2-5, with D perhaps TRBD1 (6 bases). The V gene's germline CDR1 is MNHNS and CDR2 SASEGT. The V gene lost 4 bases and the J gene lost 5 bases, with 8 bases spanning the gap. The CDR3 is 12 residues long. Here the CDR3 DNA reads TGTGCCAGCAGTGCAGGGGCTGAGACCCAGTACTTC. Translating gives CASSAGAETQYF.

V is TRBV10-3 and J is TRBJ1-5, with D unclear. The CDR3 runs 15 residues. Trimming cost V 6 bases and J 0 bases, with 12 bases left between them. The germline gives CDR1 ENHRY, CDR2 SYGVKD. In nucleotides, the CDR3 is TGTGCCATCAGGATAGACAATTATAGCAATCAGCCCCAGCATTTT. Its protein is CAIRIDNYSNQPQHF.

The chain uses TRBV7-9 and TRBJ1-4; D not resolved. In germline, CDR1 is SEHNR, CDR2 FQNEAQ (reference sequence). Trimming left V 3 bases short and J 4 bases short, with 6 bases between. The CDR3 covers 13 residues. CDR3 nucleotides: TGTGCCAGCAGCTTTGGGAATAATGAAAAACTGTTTTTT. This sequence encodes CASSFGNNEKLFF.

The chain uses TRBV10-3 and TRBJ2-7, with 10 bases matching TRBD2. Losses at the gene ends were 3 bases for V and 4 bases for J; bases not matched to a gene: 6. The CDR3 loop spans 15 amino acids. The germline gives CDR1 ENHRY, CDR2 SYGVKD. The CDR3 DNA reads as TGTGCCATCAGTGACCGACTAGCGGGTTCTTACGAGCAGTACTTC. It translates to CAISDRLAGSYEQYF.

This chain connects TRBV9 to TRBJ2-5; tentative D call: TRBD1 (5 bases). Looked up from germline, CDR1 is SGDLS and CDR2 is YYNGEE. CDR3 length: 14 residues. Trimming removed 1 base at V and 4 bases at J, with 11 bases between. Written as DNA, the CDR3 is TGTGCCAGCAGCGTACTAGGGGATAGAGAGACCCAGTACTTC. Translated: CASSVLGDRETQYF.

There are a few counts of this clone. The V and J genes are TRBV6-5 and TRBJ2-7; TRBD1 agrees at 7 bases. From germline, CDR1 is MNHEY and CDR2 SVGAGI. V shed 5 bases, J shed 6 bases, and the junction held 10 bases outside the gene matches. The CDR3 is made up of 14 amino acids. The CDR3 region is CASSRDRDRIEQYF. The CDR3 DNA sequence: TGTGCCAGCAGTAGAGACCGGGACAGAATCGAGCAGTACTTC.

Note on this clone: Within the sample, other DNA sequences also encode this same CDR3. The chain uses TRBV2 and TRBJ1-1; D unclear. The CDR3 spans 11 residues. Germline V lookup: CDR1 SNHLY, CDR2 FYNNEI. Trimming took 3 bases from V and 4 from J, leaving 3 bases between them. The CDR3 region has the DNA TGTGCCAGCAGTGAGGTCACTGAAGCTTTCTTT. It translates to CASSEVTEAFF.

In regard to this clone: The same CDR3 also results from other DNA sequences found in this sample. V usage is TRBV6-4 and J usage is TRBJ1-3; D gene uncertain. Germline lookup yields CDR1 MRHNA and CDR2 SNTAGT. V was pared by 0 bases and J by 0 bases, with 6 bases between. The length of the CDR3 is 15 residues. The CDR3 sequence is CASSDSRSSGNTIYF. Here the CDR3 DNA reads TGTGCCAGCAGTGACTCTCGGAGCTCTGGAAACACCATATATTTT.

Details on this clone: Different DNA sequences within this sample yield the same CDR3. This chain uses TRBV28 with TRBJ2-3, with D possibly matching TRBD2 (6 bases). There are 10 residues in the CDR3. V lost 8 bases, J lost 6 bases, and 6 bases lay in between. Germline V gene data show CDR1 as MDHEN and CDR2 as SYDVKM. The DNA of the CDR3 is TGTGCCAGCGGGACTGATACGCAGTATTTT. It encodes CASGTDTQYF.

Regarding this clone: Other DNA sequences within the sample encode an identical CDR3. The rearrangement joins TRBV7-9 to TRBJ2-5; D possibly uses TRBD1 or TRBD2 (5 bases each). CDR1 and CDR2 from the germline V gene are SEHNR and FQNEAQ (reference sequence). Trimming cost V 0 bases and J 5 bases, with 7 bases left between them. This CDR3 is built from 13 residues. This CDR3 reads CASSLAGVETQYF. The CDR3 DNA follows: TGTGCCAGCAGCTTAGCGGGGGTCGAGACCCAGTACTTC.

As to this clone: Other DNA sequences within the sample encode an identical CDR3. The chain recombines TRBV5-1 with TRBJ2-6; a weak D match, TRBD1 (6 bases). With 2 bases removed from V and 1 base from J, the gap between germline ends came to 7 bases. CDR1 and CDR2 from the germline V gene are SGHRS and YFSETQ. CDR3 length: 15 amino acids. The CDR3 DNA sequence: TGCGCCAGCAGCTTAGGACAGTCTGGGGCCAACGTCCTGACTTTC. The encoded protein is CASSLGQSGANVLTF.

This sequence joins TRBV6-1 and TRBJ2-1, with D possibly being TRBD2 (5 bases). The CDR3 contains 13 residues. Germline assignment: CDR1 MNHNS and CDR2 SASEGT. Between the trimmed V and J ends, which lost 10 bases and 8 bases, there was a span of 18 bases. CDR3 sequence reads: CATTPGSTDEQFF. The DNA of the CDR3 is TGTGCCACCACCCCGGGGAGCACCGATGAGCAGTTCTTC.

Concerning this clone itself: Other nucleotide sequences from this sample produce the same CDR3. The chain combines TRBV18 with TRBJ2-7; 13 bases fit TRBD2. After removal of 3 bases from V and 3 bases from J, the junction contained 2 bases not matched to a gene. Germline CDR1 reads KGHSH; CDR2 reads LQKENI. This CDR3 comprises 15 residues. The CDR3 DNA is TGTGCCAGCTCACCTGGGACTAGCGGGAACTACGAGCAGTACTTC. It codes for CASSPGTSGNYEQYF.

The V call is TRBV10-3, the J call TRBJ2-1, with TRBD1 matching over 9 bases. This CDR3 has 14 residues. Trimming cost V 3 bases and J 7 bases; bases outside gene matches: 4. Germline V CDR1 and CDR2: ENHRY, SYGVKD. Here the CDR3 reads CAISERTGENEQFF. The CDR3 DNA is TGTGCCATCAGTGAAAGGACAGGGGAAAATGAGCAGTTCTTC.

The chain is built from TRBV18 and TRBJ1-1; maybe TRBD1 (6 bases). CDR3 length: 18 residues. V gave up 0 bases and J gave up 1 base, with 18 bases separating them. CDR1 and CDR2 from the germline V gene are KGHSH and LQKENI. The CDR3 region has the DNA TGTGCCAGCTCACCACCGGGTTCAACAGGGATTTGGAACACTGAAGCTTTCTTT. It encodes CASSPPGSTGIWNTEAFF.

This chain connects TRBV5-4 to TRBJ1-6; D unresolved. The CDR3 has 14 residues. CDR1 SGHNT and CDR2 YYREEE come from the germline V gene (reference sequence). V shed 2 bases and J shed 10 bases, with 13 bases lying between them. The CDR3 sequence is CASSFRGGGSPLHF. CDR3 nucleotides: TGTGCCAGCAGCTTCCGGGGTGGTGGGTCACCCCTCCACTTT. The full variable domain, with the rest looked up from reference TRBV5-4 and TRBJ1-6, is ETGVTQSPTHLIKTRGQQVTLRCSSQSGHNTVSWYQQALGQGPQFIFQYYREEENGRGNFPPRFSGLQFPNYSSELNVNALELDDSALYLCASSFRGGGSPLHFGNGTRLTVT.

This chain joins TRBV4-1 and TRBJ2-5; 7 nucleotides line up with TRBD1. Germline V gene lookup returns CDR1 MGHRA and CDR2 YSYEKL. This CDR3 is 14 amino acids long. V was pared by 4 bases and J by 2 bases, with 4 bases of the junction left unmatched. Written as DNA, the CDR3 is TGCGCCAGCAGCCGGGCAGGGGGACAAGAGACCCAGTACTTC. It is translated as CASSRAGGQETQYF.

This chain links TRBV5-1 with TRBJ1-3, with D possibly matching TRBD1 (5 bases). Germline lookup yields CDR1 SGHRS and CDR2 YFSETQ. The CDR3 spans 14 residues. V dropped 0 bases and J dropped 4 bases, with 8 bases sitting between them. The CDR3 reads CASSLEAGGNTIYF. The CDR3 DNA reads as TGCGCCAGCAGCTTGGAGGCAGGGGGAAACACCATATATTTT.

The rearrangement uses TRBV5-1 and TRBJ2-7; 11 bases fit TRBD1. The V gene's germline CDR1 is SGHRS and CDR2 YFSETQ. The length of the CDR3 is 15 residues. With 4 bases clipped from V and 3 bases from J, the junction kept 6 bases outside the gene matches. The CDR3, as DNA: TGCGCCAGCAGCCCCCCGGGACAGGGGGTCTACGAGCAGTACTTC. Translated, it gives CASSPPGQGVYEQYF. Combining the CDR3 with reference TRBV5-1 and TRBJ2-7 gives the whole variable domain KAGVTQTPRYLIKTRGQQVTLSCSPISGHRSVSWYQQTPGQGLQFLFEYFSETQRNKGNFPGRFSGRQFSNSRSEMNVSTLELGDSALYLCASSPPGQGVYEQYFGPGTRLTVT.

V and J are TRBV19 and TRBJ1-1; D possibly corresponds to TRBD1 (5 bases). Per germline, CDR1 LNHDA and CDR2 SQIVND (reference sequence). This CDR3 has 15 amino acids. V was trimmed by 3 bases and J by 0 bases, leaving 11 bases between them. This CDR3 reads CASSIDPGLNTEAFF. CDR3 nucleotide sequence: TGTGCCAGTAGTATTGATCCGGGACTGAACACTGAAGCTTTCTTT. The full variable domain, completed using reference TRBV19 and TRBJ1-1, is DGGITQSPKYLFRKEGQNVTLSCEQNLNHDAMYWYRQDPGQGLRLIYYSQIVNDFQKGDIAEGYSVSREKKESFPLTVTSAQKNPTAFYLCASSIDPGLNTEAFFGQGTRLTVV.